This T cell receptor beta chain came from a study of blood T cell repertoires in COVID-19. Study background: From T cells, B-cell-depleted T cells, or PBMCs came the material, which was cDNA or gDNA.

The Seattle patients joined while their infection was active and were tracked longitudinally afterward. This clone was detected only once. V was clipped by 5 bases and J by 9 bases; unmatched bases: 11. The CDR3 loop spans 15 amino acids. Germline lookup yields CDR1 SGHAT and CDR2 FQNNGV. The data were produced by immunoSEQ multiplex PCR, yet TCRdb's version contains in-frame clones alone and is incomplete. The sample lists 140,000 to 150,000 clones; 85% to 90% were seen once. The sample consisted of peripheral blood. The receptor was isolated from a man younger than 30 with COVID-19, enrolled during active disease. This chain joins TRBV11-2 and TRBJ2-1; TRBD2 aligns across 9 bases. CDR3 sequence reads: CASSPNSGSRGEQFF. The CDR3 DNA follows: TGTGCCAGCAGCCCCAATAGCGGGAGTCGGGGTGAGCAGTTCTTC.